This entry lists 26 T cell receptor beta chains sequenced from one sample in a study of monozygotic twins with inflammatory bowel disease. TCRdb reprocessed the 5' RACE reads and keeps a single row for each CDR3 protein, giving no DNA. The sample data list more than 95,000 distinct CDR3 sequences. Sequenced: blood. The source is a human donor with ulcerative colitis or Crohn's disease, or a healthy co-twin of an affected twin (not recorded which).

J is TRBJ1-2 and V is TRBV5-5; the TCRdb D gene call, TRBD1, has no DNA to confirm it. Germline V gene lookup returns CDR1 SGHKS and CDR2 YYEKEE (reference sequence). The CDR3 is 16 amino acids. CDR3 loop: CASSRKGTGGNYGYTF.

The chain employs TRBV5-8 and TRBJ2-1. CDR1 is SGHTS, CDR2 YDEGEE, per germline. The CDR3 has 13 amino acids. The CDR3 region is CASSLVGGGEQFF.

CDR3 in amino acids: CSASRIGRVGQFF. The rearrangement joins TRBV20-1 to TRBJ2-1; TCRdb reports TRBD2, a call that lacks DNA to check it against. This CDR3 comprises 13 residues. Germline V gene data show CDR1 as DFQATT and CDR2 as SNEGSKA (reference sequence).

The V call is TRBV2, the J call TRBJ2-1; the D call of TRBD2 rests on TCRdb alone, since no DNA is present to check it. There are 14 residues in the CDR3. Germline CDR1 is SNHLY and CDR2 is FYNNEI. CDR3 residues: CASASGGRNNEQFF.

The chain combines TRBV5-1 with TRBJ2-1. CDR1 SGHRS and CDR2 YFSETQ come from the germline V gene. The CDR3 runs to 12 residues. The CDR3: CASSLVSNEQFF.

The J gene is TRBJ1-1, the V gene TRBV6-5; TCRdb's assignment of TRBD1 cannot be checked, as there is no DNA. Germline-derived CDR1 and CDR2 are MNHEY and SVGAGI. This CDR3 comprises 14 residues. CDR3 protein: CASSYNNRGTEAFF.

CDR3 loop: CASSQGGGPAYEQFF. The chain combines TRBV4-3 with TRBJ2-1; TCRdb calls TRBD1, which cannot be checked without DNA. The CDR3 consists of 15 residues. Germline lookup yields CDR1 LGHNA and CDR2 YSLEER.

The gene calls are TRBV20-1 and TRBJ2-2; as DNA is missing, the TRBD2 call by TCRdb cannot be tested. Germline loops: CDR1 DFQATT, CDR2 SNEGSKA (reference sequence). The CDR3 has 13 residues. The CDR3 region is CSARSGTPGELFF.

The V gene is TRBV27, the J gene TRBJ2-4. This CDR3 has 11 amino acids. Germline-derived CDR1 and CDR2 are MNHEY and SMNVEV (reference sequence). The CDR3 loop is CASSSKNIQYF.

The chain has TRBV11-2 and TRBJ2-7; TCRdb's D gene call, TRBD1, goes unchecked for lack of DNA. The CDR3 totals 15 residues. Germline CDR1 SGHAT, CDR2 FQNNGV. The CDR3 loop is CASSSGQGSAYEQYF. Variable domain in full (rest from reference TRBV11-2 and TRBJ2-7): EAGVAQSPRYKIIEKRQSVAFWCNPISGHATLYWYQQILGQGPKLLIQFQNNGVVDDSQLPKDRFSAERLKGVDSTLKIQPAKLEDSAVYLCASSSGQGSAYEQYFGPGTRLTVT.

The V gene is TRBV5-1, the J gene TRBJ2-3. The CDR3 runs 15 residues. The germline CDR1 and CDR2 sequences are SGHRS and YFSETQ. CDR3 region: CASSLEGLIRDTQYF.

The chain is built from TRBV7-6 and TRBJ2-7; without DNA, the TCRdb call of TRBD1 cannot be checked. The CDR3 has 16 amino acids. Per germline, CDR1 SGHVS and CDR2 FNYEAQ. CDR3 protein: CASSQNSGTGGREQYF.

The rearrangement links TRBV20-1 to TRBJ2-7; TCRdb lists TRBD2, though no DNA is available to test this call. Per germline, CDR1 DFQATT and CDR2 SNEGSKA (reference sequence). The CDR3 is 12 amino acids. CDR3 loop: CGGTYGQTGQYF.

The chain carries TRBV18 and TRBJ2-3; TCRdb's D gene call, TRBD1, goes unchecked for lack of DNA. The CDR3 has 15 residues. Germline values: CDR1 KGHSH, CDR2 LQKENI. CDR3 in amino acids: CASSPSEGRTDTQYF.

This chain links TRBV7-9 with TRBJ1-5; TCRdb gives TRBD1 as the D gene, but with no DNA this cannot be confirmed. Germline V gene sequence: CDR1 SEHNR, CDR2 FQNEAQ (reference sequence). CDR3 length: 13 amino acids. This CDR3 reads CASSLSGHQPQHF.

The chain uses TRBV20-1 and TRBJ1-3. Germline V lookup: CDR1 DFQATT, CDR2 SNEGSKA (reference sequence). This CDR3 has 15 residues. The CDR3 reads CSARQFRSSGNTIYF.

The CDR3 here is CASSYSGGGETQYF. The V and J genes are TRBV6-6 and TRBJ2-5; the D call from TCRdb, TRBD1, cannot be confirmed without DNA. The CDR3 has 14 residues. Germline V CDR1 and CDR2: MNHNY, SVGAGI (reference sequence).

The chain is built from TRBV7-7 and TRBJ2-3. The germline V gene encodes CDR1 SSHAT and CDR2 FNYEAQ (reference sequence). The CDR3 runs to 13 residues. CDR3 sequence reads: CASSLYNTDTQYF.

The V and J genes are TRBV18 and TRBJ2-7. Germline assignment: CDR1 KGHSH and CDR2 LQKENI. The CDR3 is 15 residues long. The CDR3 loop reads CASSPPVGGSYEQYF.

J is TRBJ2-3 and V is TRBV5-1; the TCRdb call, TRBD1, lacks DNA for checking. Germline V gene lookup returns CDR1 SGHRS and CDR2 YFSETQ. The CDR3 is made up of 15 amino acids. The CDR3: CASSLDGTDGDTQYF.

The chain's CDR3 is CASSLASSGAFF. The J gene is TRBJ1-1, the V gene TRBV5-6. The CDR3 is 12 amino acids. Germline lookup yields CDR1 SGHDT and CDR2 YYEEEE.

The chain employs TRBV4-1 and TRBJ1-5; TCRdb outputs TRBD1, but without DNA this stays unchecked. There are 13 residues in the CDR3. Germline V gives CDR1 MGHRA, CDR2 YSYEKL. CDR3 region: CASSQGHGRPQHF.

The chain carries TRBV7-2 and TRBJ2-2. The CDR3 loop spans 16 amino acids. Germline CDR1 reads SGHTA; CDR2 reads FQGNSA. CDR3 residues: CASSLVARKDTGELFF.

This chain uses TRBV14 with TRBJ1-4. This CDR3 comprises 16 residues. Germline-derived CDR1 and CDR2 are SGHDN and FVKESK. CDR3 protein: CASSQDYSATNEKLFF.

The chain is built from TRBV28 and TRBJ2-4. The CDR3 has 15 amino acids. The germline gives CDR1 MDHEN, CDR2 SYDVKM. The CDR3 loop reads CASSLYRLAKNMQYF.

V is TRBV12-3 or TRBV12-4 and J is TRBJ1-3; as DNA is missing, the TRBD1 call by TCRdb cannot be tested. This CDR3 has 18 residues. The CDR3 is CASSLVASGANSGNTIYF.